This note documents a single TCR beta chain sequence. There are a few counts of this clonotype. The antigen this receptor binds is unknown. Base qualities are not provided; no much larger clone lies one nucleotide away. These data originate in a study of blood T cells in healthy people across ages (dated by TCRdb to the mid-2010s). Regarding the research as a whole: Template switching captured roughly one uniquely barcoded TCR beta cDNA molecule per two T cells in model experiments. For two donors (one aged 18 to 30 and one aged 80 or older), the study analyzed two additional independent replicas of 1 million unique cDNA reads from the same blood draw. The donors were divided into four age groups: young (average about 16 years), middle-aged (about 41), aged (approximately 62) and long-lived (about 80). Donors of different ages were randomly distributed across sequencing lanes to avoid experimental bias. Age-related changes in TCR beta repertoire diversity were measured in the study by deep sequencing normalized with unique cDNA molecular identifiers.

Broad study findings and their caveats: There was a strong correlation between observed TCR beta diversity and the percentage of naive T cells measured by flow cytometry. Compared with the aged group, the long-lived group had more naive CD4+ T cells, fewer expanded clones and increased TCR diversity, a pattern suggesting age selection. Total diversity estimates from one million sequenced T cells were considered lower bounds and underestimates. Because profiling used bulk unsorted PBMCs, naive and antigen-experienced compartments could not be compared conclusively. Observed TCR beta diversity per million T cells fell roughly linearly with age, and a significant reduction was already apparent by age approximately 41. Because the CMV infection status of the donors was unknown, age-related changes in expanded clonotypes may potentially have been confounded.

Taken from cysteine to phenylalanine, the CDR3 has 15 residues. CDR3 DNA only is kept here, 45 bases in frame from base 1. Trimming leaves V shorter by 6 bases and J shorter by 3 bases, with the junction holding 7 bases beyond the gene matches. In the germline V gene, CDR1 corresponds to LGHNA and CDR2 to YNFKEQ. The receptor library was made with 5' RACE. Sequenced using an Illumina HiSeq 2500. A second PCR of roughly 7 to 11 cycles was performed with a sample-barcoded 5' primer and a J-beta primer mix. A unique molecular identifier was introduced onto each TCR beta cDNA molecule by a template-switch 5' adaptor carrying 12 random nucleotides. At least 2.5 million CDR3-containing paired-end reads were obtained from each sample. First-strand cDNA was synthesized from all RNA with the Mint cDNA synthesis kit, primed by a TRBC-specific oligonucleotide. After uracil-DNA glycosylase treatment, a first 18-cycle PCR used universal primers M1SS and BC2_uni_R on all cDNA. Concerning the study's data processing: For normalization, 1 million high-quality reads were randomly selected from each sample, with every read carrying a distinct molecular identifier. Instead of being binned into consensus sequences, reads that shared molecular identifiers were thrown out. CDR3 identification, clonotype clustering and error correction used MiTCR with a Q25 quality threshold and the strictest error-elimination algorithm. Lower-bound total TCR beta diversity was estimated with a nonparametric unseen species model using Euler transformation. The public reads were run again by TCRdb, first through fastp at Q25 and then through MiXCR, and only productive beta chains were kept. Entries are consolidated by CDR3 protein sequence, retaining the most common genes and DNA. The V and J calls shown here were made by TCRdb, not taken from the authors' results. The sample table shows 800,000 or so distinct CDR3 sequences, and 62% are seen once. The biggest ten clones account for about 27% of the sample.

Systemically healthy Caucasian individuals from Russia, approximately 39 in total and aged roughly 6 to 100 years, were included as donors. Each donor gave 8 to 10 milliliters of peripheral blood, collected into EDTA-treated Vacutainer tubes. Ficoll-Paque density-gradient centrifugation was used to isolate PBMCs, with at least 7 million obtained per sample. Trizol reagent was used to extract total RNA from PBMCs, with at least 5 micrograms per sample. The percentages of naive CD45RAhigh/CD27high T cells were determined by flow cytometry on a PBMC aliquot from every donor. Sequenced material: blood. The V and J segments used are TRBV4-2 and TRBJ2-1; a stretch of 8 junction bases matches TRBD1. The receptor was isolated from a man aged 30 to 45 in good health. CDR3 region: CASRSDRASYNEQFF. The DNA sequence is TGTGCCAGCAGGTCGGACAGGGCTAGCTACAATGAGCAGTTCTTC.